A selection of T cell receptor beta chains follows, all from one sample in a study of blood T cell repertoires in COVID-19. Repertoires were generated with immunoSEQ multiplex PCR, while TCRdb's copy carries only in-frame clones and drops some. In the table there are 180,000 or so clones, approximately 80% of which are singletons. The sequencing sample was made of peripheral blood. Receptors originate from a woman aged 40 to 55 with COVID-19, enrolled during active disease. Each CDR3 is given with its conserved first and last residue. The order of the fields is clone size, J gene, V gene, D gene, CDR3 protein, CDR3 DNA. D genes are given only for firm matches. Size tells how often a clone was seen (once, few, many) or the class of an expanded clone, and some rows leave it out.

. TRBJ2-3 TRBV7-9 TRBD2 CASSRTSGGTDTQYF TGTGCCAGCAGCCGGACTAGCGGGGGAACAGATACGCAGTATTTT
. TRBJ1-2 TRBV12-5 . CASGLVGQGPIF TGTGCTAGTGGTTTGGTAGGGCAGGGGCCGATCTTC
. TRBJ2-1 TRBV5-5 . CASSLRGGPDEQFF TGTGCCAGCAGCTTGAGGGGGGGTCCGGATGAGCAGTTCTTC
. TRBJ1-1 TRBV19 . CASSHRGTEAFF TGTGCCAGTAGCCACCGAGGGACTGAAGCTTTCTTT
. TRBJ1-1 TRBV9 TRBD1 CASSVGQGRDVAFF TGTGCCAGCAGCGTGGGACAGGGCCGGGACGTAGCTTTCTTT
. TRBJ2-1 TRBV28 . CASSFFRRVYNEQFF TGTGCCAGCAGTTTTTTCCGCCGGGTGTACAATGAGCAGTTCTTC
. TRBJ1-1 TRBV6-1 . CASSEVGGSGTEAFF TGTGCCAGCAGTGAAGTGGGAGGGTCTGGAACTGAAGCTTTCTTT
. TRBJ1-2 TRBV27 . CASSEQGHYGYTF TGTGCCAGCAGTGAACAGGGCCACTATGGCTACACCTTC
few TRBJ1-2 TRBV19 . CASSIRDSGFGYTF TGTGCCAGTAGTATCCGGGACTCTGGCTTTGGCTACACCTTC
. TRBJ2-7 TRBV7-6 . CASSLLKGLGPYEQYF TGTGCCAGCAGCTTACTAAAGGGACTCGGACCTTACGAGCAGTACTTC
few TRBJ2-7 TRBV7-2 TRBD2 CASSSDGVAGDSGEQYF TGTGCCAGCAGCTCGGATGGGGTAGCGGGAGATTCCGGCGAGCAGTACTTC
. TRBJ2-3 TRBV9 . CASSVGERAYTQYF TGTGCCAGCAGCGTAGGGGAGCGGGCCTATACGCAGTATTTT
. TRBJ1-5 TRBV2 TRBD1 CASSEQGAGQPQHF TGTGCCAGCAGTGAACAGGGGGCAGGGCAGCCCCAGCATTTT
once TRBJ1-2 TRBV5-4 . CASSFRDGDYGYTF TGTGCCAGCAGCTTTCGAGACGGAGACTATGGCTACACCTTC
. TRBJ1-1 TRBV2 TRBD1 CASTLQGDTEAFF TGTGCCAGCACATTACAGGGGGACACTGAAGCTTTCTTT
. TRBJ2-2 TRBV29-1 . CSVFQGGELFF TGCAGCGTTTTTCAGGGCGGGGAGCTGTTTTTT
. TRBJ2-7 TRBV4-1 . CASRTGLNEQYF TGCGCCAGCAGAACAGGGCTAAACGAGCAGTACTTC
few TRBJ2-2 TRBV15 . CATSRALDGELFF TGTGCCACCAGCAGAGCCTTAGACGGGGAGCTGTTTTTT
. TRBJ1-6 TRBV4-1 TRBD1 CASSHPKTGNNSPLHF TGCGCCAGCAGCCACCCTAAGACAGGGAATAATTCACCCCTCCACTTT
many TRBJ1-6 TRBV14 . CASSPGLPNSPLHF TGTGCCAGCAGCCCGGGACTGCCTAATTCACCCCTCCACTTT
. TRBJ2-7 TRBV6-2/TRBV6-3 . CASSPTVYEQYF TGTGCCAGCAGTCCGACAGTGTACGAGCAGTACTTC
. TRBJ1-6 TRBV5-1 . CASSRAGAGSPLHF TGCGCCAGCAGCAGGGCGGGGGCCGGATCACCCCTCCACTTT
. TRBJ2-7 TRBV5-1 . CASSVGGGAAYEQYF TGCGCCAGCAGCGTTGGTGGAGGGGCCGCCTACGAGCAGTACTTC
. TRBJ2-5 TRBV19 TRBD1 CASRDTGGRETQYF TGTGCCAGTAGAGACACAGGGGGTCGGGAGACCCAGTACTTC
. TRBJ1-1 TRBV6-5 . CASSTLTVLNTEAFF TGTGCCAGCAGTACCCTGACAGTCCTGAACACTGAAGCTTTCTTT
. TRBJ2-1 TRBV25-1 . CASRSVNEQFF TGTGCCAGCAGGTCCGTCAATGAGCAGTTCTTC
. TRBJ1-4 TRBV4-1 . CASSQEGRVREKLFF TGCGCCAGCAGCCAAGAAGGGAGGGTTCGGGAAAAACTGTTTTTT
. TRBJ1-1 TRBV2 . CASSGGRYTEAFF TGTGCCAGCAGTGGTGGCAGGTACACTGAAGCTTTCTTT
once TRBJ2-7 TRBV4-1 TRBD2 CASSQVTSGNREQYF TGCGCCAGCAGCCAAGTGACTAGCGGGAACCGCGAGCAGTACTTC
. TRBJ1-2 TRBV7-9 . CASSSWTGDGYTF TGTGCCAGCAGCAGCTGGACGGGGGATGGCTACACCTTC
. TRBJ2-1 TRBV5-4 TRBD2 CASSLGLAGANNEQFF TGTGCCAGCAGCCTAGGACTAGCGGGGGCCAACAATGAGCAGTTCTTC
. TRBJ2-7 TRBV5-5 TRBD1 CASSLERTGVEQYF TGTGCCAGCAGCTTGGAACGGACAGGGGTCGAGCAGTACTTC
few TRBJ2-7 TRBV18 . CASSNSNEQYF TGTGCCAGCTCAAACTCAAACGAGCAGTACTTC
few TRBJ1-1 TRBV18 . CASSPPSQLNTEAFF TGTGCCAGCTCACCACCGTCCCAGTTGAACACTGAAGCTTTCTTT
. TRBJ2-7 TRBV5-1 . CPRSRGGGPYEQYF TGCCCCCGCAGCCGGGGAGGGGGGCCCTACGAGCAGTACTTC
once TRBJ1-2 TRBV27 . CASSLTGTYNYGYTF TGTGCCAGCAGTCTCACAGGGACATATAACTATGGCTACACCTTC
few TRBJ1-2 TRBV19 . CALQDGAGGYTF TGTGCCCTTCAGGACGGCGCGGGGGGCTACACCTTC
. TRBJ1-2 TRBV29-1 . CSVVRDTYYGYTF TGCAGCGTCGTAAGGGACACCTACTATGGCTACACCTTC
. TRBJ1-1 TRBV11-2 . CASSFGAMNTEAFF TGTGCCAGCAGCTTTGGGGCCATGAACACTGAAGCTTTCTTT
. TRBJ2-7 TRBV27 TRBD2 CASTARSGGTTKQYF TGTGCCAGCACTGCACGGAGCGGGGGTACTACGAAGCAGTACTTC
. TRBJ2-5 TRBV6-2/TRBV6-3 TRBD2 CASSTTLAGGETQYF TGTGCCAGCAGCACGACACTAGCGGGGGGAGAGACCCAGTACTTC
. TRBJ2-1 TRBV4-2 TRBD2 CASSLPIVTSGVNEQFF TGTGCCAGCAGCCTCCCAATCGTCACTAGCGGGGTTAATGAGCAGTTCTTC
many TRBJ2-3 TRBV6-4 TRBD1 CASSGTGGADTQYF TGTGCCAGCAGTGGGACAGGGGGCGCAGATACGCAGTATTTT
. TRBJ1-6 TRBV7-3 . CASSLAGKNSPLHF TGTGCCAGCAGCTTAGCAGGGAAAAATTCACCCCTCCACTTT
. TRBJ1-6 TRBV3-1/TRBV3-2 . CASSQVTGFTNSPLHF TGTGCCAGCAGCCAAGTCACAGGCTTTACTAATTCACCCCTCCACTTT
once TRBJ1-2 TRBV3-1/TRBV3-2 TRBD1 CASSPWGSGTGHYGYTF TGTGCCAGCAGCCCCTGGGGGAGCGGGACAGGGCACTATGGCTACACCTTC
. TRBJ2-3 TRBV7-2 . CASSYSDTQYF TGTGCCAGCAGTTACTCGGATACGCAGTATTTT
once TRBJ2-7 TRBV7-9 TRBD2 CASSLIPSGSLGYEQYF TGTGCCAGCAGCTTAATCCCTAGCGGGAGTCTCGGCTACGAGCAGTACTTC
. TRBJ2-3 TRBV5-1 . CASSPGTDTQYF TGCGCCAGCAGCCCGGGGACAGATACGCAGTATTTT
. TRBJ1-2 TRBV7-9 TRBD1 CASSPRGRTGWDLYGYTF TGTGCCAGCAGCCCCCGAGGGCGGACAGGGTGGGATCTCTATGGCTACACCTTC
. TRBJ1-3 TRBV12-3/TRBV12-4 . CASRFRRGTIYF TGTGCCAGCAGGTTTCGACGCGGAACCATATATTTT
. TRBJ1-2 TRBV24-1 TRBD1 CAVHVLGQQGGGYTF TGTGCCGTGCACGTATTGGGACAGCAGGGCGGCGGCTACACCTTC
. TRBJ2-1 TRBV27 TRBD2 CASSFLTPRGAYNEQFF TGTGCCAGCAGTTTCCTAACTCCGCGGGGGGCCTACAATGAGCAGTTCTTC
. TRBJ1-2 TRBV7-2 TRBD1 CASTHRGPNYGYTF TGTGCCAGCACCCACAGGGGCCCTAACTATGGCTACACCTTC
. TRBJ2-3 TRBV7-9 . CASSLGPGLGDTQYF TGTGCCAGCAGCTTAGGCCCGGGATTGGGGGATACGCAGTATTTT